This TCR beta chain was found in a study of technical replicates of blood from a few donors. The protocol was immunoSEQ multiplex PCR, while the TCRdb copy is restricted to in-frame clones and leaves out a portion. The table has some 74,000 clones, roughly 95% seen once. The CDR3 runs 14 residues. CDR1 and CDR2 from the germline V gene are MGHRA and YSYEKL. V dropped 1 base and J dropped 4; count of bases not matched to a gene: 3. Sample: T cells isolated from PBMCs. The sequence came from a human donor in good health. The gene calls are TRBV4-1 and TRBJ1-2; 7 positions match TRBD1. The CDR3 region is CASSQAGTVYGYTF. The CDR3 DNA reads TGCGCCAGCAGCCAAGCCGGGACAGTCTATGGCTACACCTTC.